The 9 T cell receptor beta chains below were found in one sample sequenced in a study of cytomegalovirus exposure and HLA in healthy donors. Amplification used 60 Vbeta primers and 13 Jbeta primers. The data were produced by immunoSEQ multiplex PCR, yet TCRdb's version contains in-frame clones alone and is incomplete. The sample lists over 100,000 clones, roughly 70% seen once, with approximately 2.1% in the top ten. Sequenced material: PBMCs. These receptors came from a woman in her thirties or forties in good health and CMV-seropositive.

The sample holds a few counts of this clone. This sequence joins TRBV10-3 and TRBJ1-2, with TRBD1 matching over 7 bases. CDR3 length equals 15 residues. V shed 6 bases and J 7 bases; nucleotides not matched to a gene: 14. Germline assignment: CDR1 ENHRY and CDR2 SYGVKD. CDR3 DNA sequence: TGTGCCATCAGCGACCATTATGAGGGGGCGCGTGGCTACACCTTC. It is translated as CAISDHYEGARGYTF.

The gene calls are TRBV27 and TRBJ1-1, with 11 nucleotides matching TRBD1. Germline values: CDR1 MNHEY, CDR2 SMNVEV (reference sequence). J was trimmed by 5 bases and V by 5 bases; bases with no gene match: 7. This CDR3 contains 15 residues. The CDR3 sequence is CASSLGQGAWTEAFF. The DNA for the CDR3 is TGTGCCAGCAGTCTCGGACAGGGGGCATGGACTGAAGCTTTCTTT.

DNA for the CDR3: TGTGCCAGCTCACGAAGGACAGACTCCTACGAGCAGTACTTC. Amino acids: CASSRRTDSYEQYF. The chain recombines TRBV18 with TRBJ2-7; D is possibly TRBD1 (6 bases). This CDR3 has 14 residues. Deletions cut 4 bases from V and 0 bases from J, with 10 bases between. Germline loops: CDR1 KGHSH, CDR2 LQKENI.

Written as DNA, the CDR3 is TGCGCCAGCAGCTTAAGACAGATGGCCAATTCACCCCTCCACTTT. This sequence encodes CASSLRQMANSPLHF. The gene calls are TRBV5-1 and TRBJ1-6; D may be TRBD1 (5 bases). Germline V gives CDR1 SGHRS, CDR2 YFSETQ. Trimming shortened V by 2 bases and J by 7 bases, and 13 bases separated the two germline ends. The CDR3 spans 15 residues.

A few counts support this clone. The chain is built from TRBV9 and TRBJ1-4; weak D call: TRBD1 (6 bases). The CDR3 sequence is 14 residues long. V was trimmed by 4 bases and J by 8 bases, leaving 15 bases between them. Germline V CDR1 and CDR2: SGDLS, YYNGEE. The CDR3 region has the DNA TGTGCCAGCAGCCCCACAAGGGGGAAGGAAAAACTGTTTTTT. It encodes CASSPTRGKEKLFF. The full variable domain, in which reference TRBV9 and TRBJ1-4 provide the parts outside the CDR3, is DSGVTQTPKHLITATGQRVTLRCSPRSGDLSVYWYQQSLDQGLQFLIQYYNGEERAKGNILERFSAQQFPDLHSELNLSSLELGDSALYFCASSPTRGKEKLFFGSGTQLSVL.

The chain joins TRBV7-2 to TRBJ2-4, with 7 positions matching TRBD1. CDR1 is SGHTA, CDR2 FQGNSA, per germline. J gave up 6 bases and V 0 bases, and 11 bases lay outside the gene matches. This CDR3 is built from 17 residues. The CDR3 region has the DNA TGTGCCAGCAGCTTAGCAGGGACAGCCGGGCGGAGAAACATTCAGTACTTC. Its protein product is CASSLAGTAGRRNIQYF. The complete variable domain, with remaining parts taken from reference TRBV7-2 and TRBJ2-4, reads GAGVSQSPSNKVTEKGKDVELRCDPISGHTALYWYRQSLGQGLEFLIYFQGNSAPDKSGLPSDRFSAERTGGSVSTLTIQRTQQEDSAVYLCASSLAGTAGRRNIQYFGAGTRLSVL.

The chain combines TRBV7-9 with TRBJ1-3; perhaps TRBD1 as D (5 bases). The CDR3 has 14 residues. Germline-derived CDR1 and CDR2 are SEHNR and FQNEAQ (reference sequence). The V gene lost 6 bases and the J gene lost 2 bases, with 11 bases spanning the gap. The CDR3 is CASRFQGAGNTIYF. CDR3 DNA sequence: TGTGCCAGCAGGTTCCAAGGGGCTGGAAACACCATATATTTT.

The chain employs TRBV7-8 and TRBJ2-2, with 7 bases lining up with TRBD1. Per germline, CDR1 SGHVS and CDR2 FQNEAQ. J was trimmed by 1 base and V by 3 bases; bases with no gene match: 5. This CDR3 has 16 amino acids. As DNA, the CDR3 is TGTGCCAGCAGCTTCCAGGGACAGCTGAACACCGGGGAGCTGTTTTTT. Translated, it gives CASSFQGQLNTGELFF.

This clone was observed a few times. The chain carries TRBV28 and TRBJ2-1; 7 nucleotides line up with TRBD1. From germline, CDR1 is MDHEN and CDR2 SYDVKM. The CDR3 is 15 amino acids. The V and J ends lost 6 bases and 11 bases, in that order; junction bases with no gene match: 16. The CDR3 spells CASREQGNSGSQQFF. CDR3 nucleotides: TGTGCCAGCAGAGAACAGGGGAATTCGGGATCACAGCAGTTCTTC.